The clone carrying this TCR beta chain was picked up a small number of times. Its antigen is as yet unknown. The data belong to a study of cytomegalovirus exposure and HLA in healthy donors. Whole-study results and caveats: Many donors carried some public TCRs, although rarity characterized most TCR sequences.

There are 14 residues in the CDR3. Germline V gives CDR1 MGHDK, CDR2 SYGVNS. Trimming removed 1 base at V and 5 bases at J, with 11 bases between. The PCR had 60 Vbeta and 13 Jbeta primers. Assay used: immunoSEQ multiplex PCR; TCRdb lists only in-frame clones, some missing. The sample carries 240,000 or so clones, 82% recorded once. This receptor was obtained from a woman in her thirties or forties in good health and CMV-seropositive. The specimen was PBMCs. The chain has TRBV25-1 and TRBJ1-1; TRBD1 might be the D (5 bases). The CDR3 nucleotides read TGTGCCAGCAGTGAATCCCAGGGATGGACTGAAGCTTTCTTT. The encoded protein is CASSESQGWTEAFF.